The entry that follows covers one T cell receptor (beta chain) sequence. As processed by the authors: Amplification from reference gene primers served as the basis for estimated nucleated cell counts. Profiling relied on immunoSEQ multiplex PCR, and the TCRdb table lists in-frame clones only, not all of them. V and J calls and clone size come straight from that table; D and trimming were deduced from the DNA. The table includes about 180,000 clones, roughly four fifths detected once. The sample belongs to a study of blood T cell repertoires in COVID-19. Overall study: Acute-phase and convalescent COVID-19 samples originated in the United States, Italy and Spain. PBMCs, B-cell-depleted T cells, or T cells were the source of the cDNA or gDNA that made up the material.

Losses at the gene ends were 1 base for V and 2 bases for J; bases not matched to a gene: 3. This CDR3 has 15 amino acids. Germline CDR1 and CDR2: LNHDA and SQIVND (reference sequence). Sequencing was performed on peripheral blood. This TCR was recovered from a human donor in a cohort sampled during active COVID-19. The chain recombines TRBV19 with TRBJ2-7; 9 bases are shared with TRBD1. The CDR3 coding sequence is TGTGCCAGTAGTATAGCCGGGACAGGGACCTACGAGCAGTACTTC. Translating gives CASSIAGTGTYEQYF.